A selection of T cell receptor beta chains follows, all from one sample in a study of blood T cell repertoires in COVID-19. Repertoires were generated with immunoSEQ multiplex PCR, while TCRdb's copy carries only in-frame clones and drops some. The sample carries some 200,000 clones, about nine tenths recorded once. Sequencing was done on a sample of peripheral blood. These receptors came from an elderly man with acute or convalescent COVID-19. Each CDR3 is given with its conserved first and last residue. D genes are given only for firm matches. The size entry is marked missing in some rows and otherwise reads once, few, many or a size class.

v_call	j_call	d_call	clone_size	cdr3_aa	cdr3_nt
TRBV19	TRBJ1-5	NA	NA	CASSNSYSSNQPQHF	TGTGCCAGTAGTAACTCATACTCTAGCAATCAGCCCCAGCATTTT
TRBV5-4	TRBJ2-3	NA	NA	CASSLDRVTDTQYF	TGTGCCAGCAGCTTGGACAGGGTAACAGATACGCAGTATTTT
TRBV7-9	TRBJ1-1	NA	once	CASSSYVEAFF	TGTGCCAGCAGCTCGTATGTAGAAGCTTTCTTT
TRBV19	TRBJ1-2	NA	NA	CASSPSRQALEGYTF	TGTGCCAGTAGTCCATCCCGACAGGCTTTGGAAGGCTACACCTTC
TRBV7-9	TRBJ2-2	NA	NA	CASSPLPPANTGELFF	TGTGCCAGCAGCCCCCTCCCACCAGCGAACACCGGGGAGCTGTTTTTT
TRBV5-1	TRBJ2-1	NA	NA	CASSVREQSTDEQFF	TGCGCCAGCAGCGTCCGGGAACAGTCGACGGATGAGCAGTTCTTC
TRBV21-1	TRBJ1-5	NA	NA	CASSEPGDRGHQPQHF	TGTGCCAGCAGCGAACCTGGCGACAGGGGGCACCAGCCCCAGCATTTT
TRBV28	TRBJ2-1	TRBD2	NA	CATLLAGVYNEQFF	TGTGCCACCCTACTAGCGGGAGTTTACAATGAGCAGTTCTTC
TRBV6-4	TRBJ2-2	TRBD1	NA	CASRRDRGTGELFF	TGTGCCAGCAGAAGGGACAGGGGGACCGGGGAGCTGTTTTTT
TRBV6-5	TRBJ1-1	TRBD1	NA	CASRTGGRNTEAFF	TGTGCCAGCAGGACAGGGGGCCGGAACACTGAAGCTTTCTTT
TRBV9	TRBJ2-7	TRBD1	NA	CASSGPGQGAREQYF	TGTGCCAGCAGCGGTCCGGGACAGGGGGCGCGAGAGCAGTACTTC
TRBV3-1/TRBV3-2	TRBJ1-6	TRBD1	NA	CASSKDRGGNSPLHF	TGTGCCAGCAGTAAAGACAGGGGTGGAAATTCACCCCTCCACTTT
TRBV11-2	TRBJ2-3	TRBD2	once	CASSPQREAQYF	TGTGCCAGCAGCCCCCAGCGGGAGGCGCAGTATTTT
TRBV11-2	TRBJ2-3	TRBD2	NA	CASSKLAGVSTDTQYF	TGTGCCAGCAGCAAACTAGCGGGTGTTTCCACAGATACGCAGTATTTT
TRBV7-7	TRBJ2-3	TRBD1	NA	CASSLTDRVAQYF	TGTGCTAGCAGCTTAACTGACAGGGTGGCGCAGTATTTT